Below, 6 T cell receptor beta chains from the same sample are listed, as sequenced in a study of blood T cell repertoires in COVID-19. Sequencing was performed with immunoSEQ multiplex PCR; in TCRdb, only in-frame clones are kept and a portion is missing. Counted here are around 260,000 clones, about nine tenths occurring once; the ten biggest clones make up 0.94%. Sequenced: peripheral blood. Receptor source: a woman in her forties who had recovered from COVID-19.

The chain has TRBV7-9 and TRBJ2-3, with 14 bases lining up with TRBD2. The trim removed 5 bases at V and 3 bases at J, leaving 7 bases unmatched. Germline CDR1 and CDR2: SEHNR and FQNEAQ (reference sequence). This CDR3 has 17 residues. This chain's CDR3 is CASSVGTSGSGTDTQYF. The DNA of the CDR3 is TGTGCCAGCAGCGTCGGGACTAGCGGGAGTGGGACAGATACGCAGTATTTT.

The chain has TRBV18 and TRBJ2-3; D is possibly TRBD2 (6 bases). The CDR3 runs 16 residues. From germline, CDR1 is KGHSH and CDR2 LQKENI. The V and J ends lost 1 base and 4 bases respectively, with 15 bases between them. The CDR3, as DNA: TGTGCCAGCTCACCACTGTGGAGGGATTTCGCAGATACGCAGTATTTT. Its translation: CASSPLWRDFADTQYF.

The V and J genes are TRBV28 and TRBJ1-1; 7 bases are a match to TRBD1. V gave up 6 bases and J gave up 4 bases; unmatched junction bases: 8. Germline lookup yields CDR1 MDHEN and CDR2 SYDVKM. The CDR3 runs 14 residues. The CDR3 DNA reads as TGTGCCAGCAGAACAGGGGAAGGGGGCACTGAAGCTTTCTTT. The encoded protein is CASRTGEGGTEAFF.

The J gene is TRBJ2-5, the V gene TRBV28; D perhaps matches TRBD1 (5 bases). The CDR3 covers 14 residues. The germline gives CDR1 MDHEN, CDR2 SYDVKM. Trimming took 3 bases from V and 8 from J, leaving 16 bases between them. The CDR3 coding sequence is TGTGCCAGCAGTTTCCCCCAGGGCCTTAGTACCCAGTACTTC. Encoded protein: CASSFPQGLSTQYF.

This chain joins TRBV3-1 (or the pseudogene TRBV3-2) and TRBJ1-3; 7 positions match TRBD1. The CDR3 extends over 17 amino acids. The trim removed 0 bases at V and 2 bases at J, leaving 7 bases unmatched. Per germline, CDR1 LGHDT and CDR2 YNNKEL (reference sequence). The CDR3, as DNA: TGTGCCAGCAGCCAAGATCCGGGACAGTCGACTGGAAACACCATATATTTT. This translates into CASSQDPGQSTGNTIYF.

The chain employs TRBV5-3 and TRBJ2-1; D uncertain. TRBV5-3 is an ORF; its function is uncertain. CDR3 length: 13 amino acids. Trimming removed 1 base from V and 3 bases from J, with 5 bases in between. The CDR3 loop reads CARSLNSYNEQFF. In nucleotides, the CDR3 is TGTGCCAGAAGCTTGAACAGCTACAATGAGCAGTTCTTC.